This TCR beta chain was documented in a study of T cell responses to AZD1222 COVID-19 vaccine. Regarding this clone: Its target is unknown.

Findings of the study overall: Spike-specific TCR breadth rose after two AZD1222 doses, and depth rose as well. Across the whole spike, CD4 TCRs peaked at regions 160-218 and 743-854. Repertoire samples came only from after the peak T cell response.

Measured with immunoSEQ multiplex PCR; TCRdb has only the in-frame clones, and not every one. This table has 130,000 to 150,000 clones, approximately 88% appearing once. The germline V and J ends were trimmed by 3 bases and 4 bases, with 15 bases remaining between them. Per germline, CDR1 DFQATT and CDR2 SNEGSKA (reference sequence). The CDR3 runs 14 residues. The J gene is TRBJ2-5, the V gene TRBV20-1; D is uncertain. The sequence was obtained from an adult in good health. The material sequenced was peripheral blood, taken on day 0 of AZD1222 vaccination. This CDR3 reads CSASDPRGGETQYF. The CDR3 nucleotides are TGCAGTGCTAGTGACCCCCGTGGTGGAGAGACCCAGTACTTC.